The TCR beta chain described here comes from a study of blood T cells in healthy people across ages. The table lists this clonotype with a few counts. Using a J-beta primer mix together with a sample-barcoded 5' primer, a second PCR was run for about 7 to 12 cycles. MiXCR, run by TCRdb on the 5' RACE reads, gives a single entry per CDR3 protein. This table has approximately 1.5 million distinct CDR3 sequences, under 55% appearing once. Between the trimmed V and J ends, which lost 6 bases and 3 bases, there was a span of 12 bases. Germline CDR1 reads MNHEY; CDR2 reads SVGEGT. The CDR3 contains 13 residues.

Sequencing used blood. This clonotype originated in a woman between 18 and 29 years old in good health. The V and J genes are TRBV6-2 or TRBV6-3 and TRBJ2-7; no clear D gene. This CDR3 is CASRHLFIYEQYF. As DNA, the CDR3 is TGTGCCAGCAGGCATCTTTTTATCTACGAGCAGTACTTC.